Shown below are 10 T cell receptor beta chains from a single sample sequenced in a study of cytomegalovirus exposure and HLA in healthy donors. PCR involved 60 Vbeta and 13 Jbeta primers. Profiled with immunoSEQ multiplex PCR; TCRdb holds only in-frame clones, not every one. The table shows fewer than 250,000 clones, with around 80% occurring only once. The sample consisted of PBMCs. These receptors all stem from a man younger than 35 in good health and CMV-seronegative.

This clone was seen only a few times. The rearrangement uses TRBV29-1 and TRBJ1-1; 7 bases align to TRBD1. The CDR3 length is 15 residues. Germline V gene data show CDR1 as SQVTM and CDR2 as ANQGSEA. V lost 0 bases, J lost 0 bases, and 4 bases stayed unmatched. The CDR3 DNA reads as TGCAGCGTTGAAGAACGGACAGGAGTGAACACTGAAGCTTTCTTT. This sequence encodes CSVEERTGVNTEAFF. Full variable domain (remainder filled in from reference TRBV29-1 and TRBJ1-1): SAVISQKPSRDICQRGTSLTIQCQVDSQVTMMFWYRQQPGQSLTLIATANQGSEATYESGFVIDKFPISRPNLTFSTLTVSNMSPEDSSIYLCSVEERTGVNTEAFFGQGTRLTVV.

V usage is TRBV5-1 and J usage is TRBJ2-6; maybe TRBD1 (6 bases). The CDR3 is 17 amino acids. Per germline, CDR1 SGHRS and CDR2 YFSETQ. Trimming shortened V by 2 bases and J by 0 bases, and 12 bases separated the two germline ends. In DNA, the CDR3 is TGCGCCAGCAGCTTTTCCCAGGGGCTCTCTGGGGCCAACGTCCTGACTTTC. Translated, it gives CASSFSQGLSGANVLTF.

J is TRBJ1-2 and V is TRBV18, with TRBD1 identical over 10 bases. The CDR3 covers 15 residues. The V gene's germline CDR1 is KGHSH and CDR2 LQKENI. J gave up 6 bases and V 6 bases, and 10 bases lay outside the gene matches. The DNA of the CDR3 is TGTGCCAGCTCCCCATCCCGGGGGACAGGGGATGGCTACACCTTC. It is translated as CASSPSRGTGDGYTF.

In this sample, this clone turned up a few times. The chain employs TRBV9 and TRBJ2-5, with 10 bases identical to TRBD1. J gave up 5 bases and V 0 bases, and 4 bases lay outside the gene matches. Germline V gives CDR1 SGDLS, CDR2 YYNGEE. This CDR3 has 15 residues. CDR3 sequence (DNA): TGTGCCAGCAGCGTAGGACAGGGGGCGGGGGAGACCCAGTACTTC. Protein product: CASSVGQGAGETQYF.

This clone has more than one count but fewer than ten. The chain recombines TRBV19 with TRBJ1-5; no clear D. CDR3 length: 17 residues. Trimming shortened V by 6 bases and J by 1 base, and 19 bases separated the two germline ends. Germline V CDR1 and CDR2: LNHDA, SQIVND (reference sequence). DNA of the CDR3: TGTGCCAGTAGCCCTTCGACGCGGTCTGGAAGCAATCAGCCCCAGCATTTT. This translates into CASSPSTRSGSNQPQHF.

Written as DNA, the CDR3 is TGTGCCAGCAGCTCCCCCGAGACTAGCGGGAGGGGGATCACCGGGGAGCTGTTTTTT. This translates into CASSSPETSGRGITGELFF. This sequence joins TRBV7-2 and TRBJ2-2; TRBD2 aligns across 14 bases. The CDR3 length is 19 residues. V trimming: 4 bases; J trimming: 4 bases; junction bases outside the gene matches: 11. From germline, CDR1 is SGHTA and CDR2 FQGNSA.

CDR3 region: CASSLGAGAYNEQFF. CDR3 nucleotide sequence: TGTGCCAGCAGCTTAGGCGCGGGCGCGTACAATGAGCAGTTCTTC. The gene calls are TRBV7-9 and TRBJ2-1; possible D gene TRBD2, 5 bases. The germline V gene has CDR1 SEHNR and CDR2 FQNEAQ (reference sequence). The CDR3 runs 15 residues. Trimming left V 1 base short and J 4 bases short, with 11 bases between.

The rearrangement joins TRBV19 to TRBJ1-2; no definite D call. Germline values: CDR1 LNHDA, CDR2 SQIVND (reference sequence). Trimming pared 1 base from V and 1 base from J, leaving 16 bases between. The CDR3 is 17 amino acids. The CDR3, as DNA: TGTGCCAGTAGTATAGTCCTTTTGGCGGAATATAACTATGGCTACACCTTC. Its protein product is CASSIVLLAEYNYGYTF.

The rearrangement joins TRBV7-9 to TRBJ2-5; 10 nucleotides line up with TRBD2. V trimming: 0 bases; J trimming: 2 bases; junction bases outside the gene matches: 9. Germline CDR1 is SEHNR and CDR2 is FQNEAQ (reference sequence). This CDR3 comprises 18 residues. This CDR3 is CASSLAVWLAGAQETQYF. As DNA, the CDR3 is TGTGCCAGCAGCTTAGCGGTTTGGCTAGCGGGGGCACAAGAGACCCAGTACTTC.

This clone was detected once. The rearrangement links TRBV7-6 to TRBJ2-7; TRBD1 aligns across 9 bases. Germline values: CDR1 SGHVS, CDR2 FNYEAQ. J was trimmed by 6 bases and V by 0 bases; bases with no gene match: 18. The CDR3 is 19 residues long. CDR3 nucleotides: TGTGCCAGCAGCTTAGCGGGAACCGGGACAGGGAACCAACAGGGCGAGCAGTACTTC. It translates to CASSLAGTGTGNQQGEQYF.